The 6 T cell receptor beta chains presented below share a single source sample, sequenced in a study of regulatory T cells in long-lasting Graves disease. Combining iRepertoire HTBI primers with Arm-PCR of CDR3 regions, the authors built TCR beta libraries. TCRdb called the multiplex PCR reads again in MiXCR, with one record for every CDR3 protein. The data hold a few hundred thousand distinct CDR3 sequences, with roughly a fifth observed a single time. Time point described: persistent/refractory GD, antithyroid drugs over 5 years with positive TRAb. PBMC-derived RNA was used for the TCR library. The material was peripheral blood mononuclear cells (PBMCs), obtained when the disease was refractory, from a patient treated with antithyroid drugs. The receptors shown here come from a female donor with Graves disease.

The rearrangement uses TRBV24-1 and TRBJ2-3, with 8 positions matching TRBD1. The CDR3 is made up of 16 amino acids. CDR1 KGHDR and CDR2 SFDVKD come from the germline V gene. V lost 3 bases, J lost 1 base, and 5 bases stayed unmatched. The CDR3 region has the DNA TGTGCCACCAGTGATGGACAGGGTGGGGGCACAGATACGCAGTATTTT. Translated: CATSDGQGGGTDTQYF.

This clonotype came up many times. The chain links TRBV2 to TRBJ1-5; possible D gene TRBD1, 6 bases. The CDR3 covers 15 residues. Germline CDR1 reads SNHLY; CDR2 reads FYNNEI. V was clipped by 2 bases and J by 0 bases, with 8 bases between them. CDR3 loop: CASSERGYSNQPQHF. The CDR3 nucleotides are TGTGCCAGCAGTGAAAGGGGGTATAGCAATCAGCCCCAGCATTTT.

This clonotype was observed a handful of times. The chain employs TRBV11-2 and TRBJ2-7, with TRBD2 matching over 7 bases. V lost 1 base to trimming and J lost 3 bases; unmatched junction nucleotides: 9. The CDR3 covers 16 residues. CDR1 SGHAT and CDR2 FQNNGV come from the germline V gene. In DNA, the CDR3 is TGTGCCAGCAGCTTAGGCCTCTCTGGCGGGAGCTACGAGCAGTACTTC. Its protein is CASSLGLSGGSYEQYF.

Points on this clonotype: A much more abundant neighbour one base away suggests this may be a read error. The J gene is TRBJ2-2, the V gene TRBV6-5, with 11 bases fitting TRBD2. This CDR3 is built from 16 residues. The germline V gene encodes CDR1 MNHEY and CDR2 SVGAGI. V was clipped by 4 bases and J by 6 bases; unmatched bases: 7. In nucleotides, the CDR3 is TGTGCCAGCAGTTTTACTAGCGGGAGAGCGGCCGGGGAGCTGTTTTTT. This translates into CASSFTSGRAAGELFF.

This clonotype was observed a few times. The CDR3 protein is CAISESPVGGAASPLHF. The CDR3 nucleotides read TGTGCCATCAGTGAGTCCCCCGTTGGGGGGGCGGCTTCACCCCTCCACTTT. The V call is TRBV10-3, the J call TRBJ1-6; D possibly corresponds to TRBD1 (6 bases). Germline-derived CDR1 and CDR2 are ENHRY and SYGVKD. Trimming cost V 0 bases and J 9 bases, with 18 bases left between them. The CDR3 runs 17 residues.

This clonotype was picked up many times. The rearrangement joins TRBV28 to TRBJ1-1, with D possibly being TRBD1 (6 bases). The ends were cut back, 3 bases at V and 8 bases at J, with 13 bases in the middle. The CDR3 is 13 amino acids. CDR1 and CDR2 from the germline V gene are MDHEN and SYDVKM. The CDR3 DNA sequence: TGTGCCAGCAGTTTCGGGGGCAGGGACGAAGCTTTCTTT. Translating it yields CASSFGGRDEAFF. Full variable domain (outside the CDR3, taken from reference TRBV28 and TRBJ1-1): DVKVTQSSRYLVKRTGEKVFLECVQDMDHENMFWYRQDPGLGLRLIYFSYDVKMKEKGDIPEGYSVSREKKERFSLILESASTNQTSMYLCASSFGGRDEAFFGQGTRLTVV.